A selection of T cell receptor beta chains follows, all from one sample in a study of blood T cell repertoires in COVID-19. This table comes from immunoSEQ multiplex PCR, and its TCRdb copy is limited to in-frame clones, with some not included. Among 130,000 to 150,000 clones, around four fifths were seen once, and the ten largest hold around two fifths. The sample was peripheral blood. The receptors come from a human donor in a cohort sampled during active COVID-19. Each CDR3 is given with its conserved first and last residue. Not all rows give a size; the values are once, few, many and, for expanded clones, a class.

abundance	v_gene	j_gene	CDR3aa
.	TRBV25-1	TRBJ2-5	CASSEWTGAAETQYF
.	TRBV19	TRBJ2-2	CASSIRAGGPNTGELFF
.	TRBV15	TRBJ2-1	CATSKRRGLDEQFF
.	TRBV30	TRBJ2-7	CAWKEGSGIGLLLMQYF
once	TRBV5-4	TRBJ1-2	CASSFPGRDGYTF
.	TRBV7-3	TRBJ1-6	CASSFRGGSYNSPLHF
once	TRBV7-9	TRBJ1-2	CASREGQGNYGYTF
.	TRBV5-1	TRBJ1-4	CASSLPGQGDEKLFF
.	TRBV7-9	TRBJ2-2	CASSLAGLAGTGELFF
once	TRBV5-5	TRBJ1-6	CASSLAEGTVNSPLHF
.	TRBV18	TRBJ1-2	CASSPLGRDGGYTF
few	TRBV29-1	TRBJ2-2	CSVGTSVAGELFF
few	TRBV7-2	TRBJ2-1	CASSLSGSSYNEQFF
.	TRBV2	TRBJ1-4	CASSNPRATNEKLFF
.	TRBV9	TRBJ2-1	CASSVVGRVGNEQFF
.	TRBV9	TRBJ2-5	CASSVGLAGAQETQYF
.	TRBV5-4	TRBJ1-3	CASSSRNLSGNTIYF
.	TRBV15	TRBJ1-5	CATSSTDQPQHF
.	TRBV5-1	TRBJ2-7	CASSLDGTEDSYEQYF
few	TRBV12-5	TRBJ2-1	CASGLLQGLPEQFF
.	TRBV15	TRBJ2-4	CATSRADGQGLAKNIQYF
.	TRBV7-2	TRBJ2-7	CASSSRARGYNEQYF
.	TRBV6-6	TRBJ2-7	CASSADYLDEQYF
.	TRBV14	TRBJ2-3	CASSKGLAGGQDTQYF
once	TRBV9	TRBJ1-1	CASSLQGAGEEAFF
once	TRBV10-3	TRBJ2-7	CAIRTASSYEQYF
few	TRBV2	TRBJ2-4	CASSEIGQGFNIQYF
.	TRBV10-3	TRBJ1-4	CAISDGGAGGEKLFF
.	TRBV6-2/TRBV6-3	TRBJ1-2	CASSRPTGGIRGYTF
few	TRBV4-2	TRBJ1-1	CASSQDPLVAARGAFF
.	TRBV6-5	TRBJ2-7	CASSLTSGTYEQYF
.	TRBV30	TRBJ1-5	CAWTSGTGKQPQHF
.	TRBV19	TRBJ1-1	CASSMGPHTEAFF
.	TRBV6-4	TRBJ2-3	CASSVSAGGSSDTQYF
.	TRBV7-2	TRBJ2-7	CASSYGGTYEQYF
.	TRBV18	TRBJ1-2	CASSPAATLTNYGYTF
.	TRBV3-1/TRBV3-2	TRBJ2-2	CASSESGGELFF
.	TRBV7-9	TRBJ2-1	CASTPARSNEQFF
.	TRBV19	TRBJ1-4	CASSMKAGRDEKLFF
.	TRBV29-1	TRBJ1-1	CSVDVQGGNTEAFF
.	TRBV10-2	TRBJ1-1	CASSEGGGEAFF
.	TRBV28	TRBJ1-2	CASSFGQGYGYTF
.	TRBV27	TRBJ2-7	CASSPARAGGRYEQYF
.	TRBV20-1	TRBJ1-4	CSGGPPEKLFF
.	TRBV3-1/TRBV3-2	TRBJ2-1	CASSQGLSNEQFF
.	TRBV7-9	TRBJ2-7	CASSNYLTGIEEQYF
.	TRBV19	TRBJ1-1	CASSLPTGVGTEAFF
.	TRBV7-8	TRBJ1-4	CASSFSPQEKLFF
once	TRBV9	TRBJ1-2	CASSDGQGQSGYTF
.	TRBV6-2/TRBV6-3	TRBJ1-1	CASSYSTGTLNTEAFF
.	TRBV5-1	TRBJ2-7	CASSYSGTSMYEQYF
.	TRBV4-1	TRBJ2-7	CASSIETGKGEQYF
.	TRBV5-1	TRBJ2-2	CASSLAQGTSTGELFF
.	TRBV5-4	TRBJ1-5	CASSPDGGSNQPQHF
.	TRBV11-2	TRBJ1-2	CASSLERVGGYTF
.	TRBV29-1	TRBJ2-7	CSVAFSTNTYEQYF
once	TRBV2	TRBJ2-3	CASSGGQTRGYTDTQYF
once	TRBV7-3	TRBJ2-5	CASSPDPRETQYF